This T cell receptor beta chain was captured in a study of T cells after yellow fever vaccination. About the research overall: Where fractions had low cell numbers, libraries were prepared from them with the SMART-Seq v4 Ultra Low Input RNA kit.

A process of 5'RACE template switching, which added a universal primer site and UMIs, was used to make TCR cDNA. TCRdb passed the 5' RACE reads through MiXCR, listing each CDR3 protein once. The data hold 300,000 to 400,000 distinct CDR3 sequences, with under 15% observed a single time. The study, taken as a whole, reports: Overall, a small share of clonotypes was seen in both CD4 and CD8 compartments. Peaking faster, on day 5 versus 15, the secondary response was nonetheless weaker.

In this sample, this clonotype turned up many times. As yet, its antigen is unknown. The germline V gene has CDR1 SGHAT and CDR2 FQNNGV. CDR3 size: 17 residues. V trimming: 7 bases; J trimming: 2 bases; junction bases outside the gene matches: 13. The V call is TRBV11-2, the J call TRBJ2-3; 9 bases map to TRBD2. The material sequenced was CD4+ T cells sorted from PBMCs, taken 15 days after the yellow fever booster vaccination. This clonotype originated in a man between 18 and 35 years old who received the YFV17D yellow fever vaccine. The chain's CDR3 is CASTKTILAGNTDTQYF. The DNA for the CDR3 is TGTGCCAGCACTAAAACGATTCTAGCGGGGAACACAGATACGCAGTATTTT.